Listed below are T cell receptor beta chains from one sample, sequenced in a study of identical twins. In TCRdb, the 5' RACE reads were re-called with MiXCR into one record per CDR3 protein. The table lists 200,000 to 250,000 distinct CDR3 sequences, around 8% of them singletons. These records were also assigned to another study, of yellow fever vaccine responses in identical twins.

Material: memory (CD45RO+) T cells sorted from blood. Source of these receptors: a woman between 18 and 29 years old in good health. The CDR3 runs from the conserved cysteine through the conserved F or W. The order of the fields is clone size, D gene, V gene, J gene, CDR3 protein, CDR3 DNA. The D gene is left open where the match is weak. Clone sizes are given selectively: once, few, many, or a class where the clone is expanded.

clone_size: many; d_call: TRBD1; v_call: TRBV3-1; j_call: TRBJ1-1; cdr3_aa: CASSQGTGGNTEAFF; cdr3_nt: TGTGCCAGCAGCCAAGGGACAGGGGGGAACACTGAAGCTTTCTTT
clone_size: few; d_call: TRBD1; v_call: TRBV29-1; j_call: TRBJ2-3; cdr3_aa: CSIRDRQSTDTQYF; cdr3_nt: TGCAGCATCCGGGACAGACAAAGCACAGATACGCAGTATTTT
clone_size: .; d_call: TRBD2; v_call: TRBV3-1; j_call: TRBJ2-3; cdr3_aa: CASRFGLAGTDTQYF; cdr3_nt: TGTGCCAGCAGATTCGGACTAGCGGGCACAGATACGCAGTATTTT
clone_size: .; d_call: TRBD2; v_call: TRBV4-3; j_call: TRBJ2-7; cdr3_aa: CASSVDGGGSSYEQYF; cdr3_nt: TGCGCCAGCAGCGTAGACGGGGGAGGGAGCTCCTACGAGCAGTACTTC
clone_size: .; d_call: .; v_call: TRBV25-1; j_call: TRBJ2-1; cdr3_aa: CASSLESVRFF; cdr3_nt: TGTGCCAGCAGTCTGGAATCGGTACGGTTCTTC
clone_size: many; d_call: .; v_call: TRBV7-2; j_call: TRBJ2-7; cdr3_aa: CASSLVYEQYF; cdr3_nt: TGTGCCAGCAGCTTAGTCTACGAGCAGTACTTC
clone_size: .; d_call: .; v_call: TRBV5-5; j_call: TRBJ2-5; cdr3_aa: CASSSGTEMGETQYF; cdr3_nt: TGTGCCAGCAGCTCCGGGACCGAGATGGGAGAGACCCAGTACTTC
clone_size: few; d_call: TRBD1; v_call: TRBV12-3/TRBV12-4; j_call: TRBJ2-1; cdr3_aa: CASSLDRGAAGEQFF; cdr3_nt: TGTGCCAGCAGTTTGGACAGGGGTGCTGCGGGTGAGCAGTTCTTC
clone_size: many; d_call: TRBD2; v_call: TRBV24-1; j_call: TRBJ2-3; cdr3_aa: CATSDPSGGFTDTQYF; cdr3_nt: TGTGCCACCAGTGACCCTAGCGGGGGGTTCACAGATACGCAGTATTTT
clone_size: many; d_call: .; v_call: TRBV28; j_call: TRBJ2-7; cdr3_aa: CAIGEGQALYEQYF; cdr3_nt: TGTGCCATCGGAGAGGGGCAGGCATTATACGAGCAGTACTTC
clone_size: many; d_call: TRBD1; v_call: TRBV12-3/TRBV12-4; j_call: TRBJ2-3; cdr3_aa: CASSLTGASTDTQYF; cdr3_nt: TGTGCCAGCAGTTTGACAGGGGCTAGCACAGATACGCAGTATTTT
clone_size: .; d_call: TRBD1; v_call: TRBV20-1; j_call: TRBJ1-3; cdr3_aa: CSATTGSGNTIYF; cdr3_nt: TGCAGTGCTACGACAGGGTCCGGAAACACCATATATTTT
clone_size: .; d_call: .; v_call: TRBV7-6; j_call: TRBJ2-7; cdr3_aa: CASSPEFSSYEQYF; cdr3_nt: TGTGCCAGCAGCCCTGAGTTTTCCTCCTACGAGCAGTACTTC
clone_size: .; d_call: TRBD2; v_call: TRBV28; j_call: TRBJ2-3; cdr3_aa: CASSSPGTSGGNRVDTQYF; cdr3_nt: TGTGCCAGCAGTTCCCCCGGGACTAGCGGGGGAAACAGGGTAGATACGCAGTATTTT
clone_size: many; d_call: TRBD2; v_call: TRBV3-1; j_call: TRBJ2-1; cdr3_aa: CASSQASGAYNEQFF; cdr3_nt: TGTGCCAGCAGCCAAGCCAGCGGGGCCTACAATGAGCAGTTCTTC
clone_size: few; d_call: .; v_call: TRBV6-5; j_call: TRBJ2-1; cdr3_aa: CASSYPTGNEQFF; cdr3_nt: TGTGCCAGCAGTTACCCCACCGGCAATGAGCAGTTCTTC
clone_size: few; d_call: .; v_call: TRBV2; j_call: TRBJ2-3; cdr3_aa: CASVGGPTGYTQYF; cdr3_nt: TGTGCCAGCGTAGGAGGGCCAACAGGGTATACGCAGTATTTT
clone_size: .; d_call: .; v_call: TRBV19; j_call: TRBJ2-3; cdr3_aa: CASSETGPDTQYF; cdr3_nt: TGTGCCAGTAGTGAGACAGGTCCAGATACGCAGTATTTT
clone_size: .; d_call: .; v_call: TRBV6-1; j_call: TRBJ1-1; cdr3_aa: CASSQPVGTSPEAFF; cdr3_nt: TGTGCCAGCAGTCAACCTGTGGGGACGAGCCCTGAAGCTTTCTTT
clone_size: many; d_call: .; v_call: TRBV25-1; j_call: TRBJ2-5; cdr3_aa: CASGYGGIQETQYF; cdr3_nt: TGTGCCAGCGGATACGGGGGCATCCAAGAGACCCAGTACTTC
clone_size: many; d_call: .; v_call: TRBV6-1; j_call: TRBJ2-3; cdr3_aa: CATTLPEAAPDTQYF; cdr3_nt: TGTGCCACCACCCTCCCGGAAGCGGCGCCAGATACGCAGTATTTT
clone_size: few; d_call: TRBD1; v_call: TRBV2; j_call: TRBJ2-1; cdr3_aa: CASSDRGGEPLQFF; cdr3_nt: TGTGCCAGCAGCGACAGGGGAGGCGAACCCCTACAGTTCTTC
clone_size: many; d_call: .; v_call: TRBV3-1; j_call: TRBJ2-7; cdr3_aa: CASSQGYEQYF; cdr3_nt: TGTGCCAGCAGCCAAGGCTACGAGCAGTACTTC
clone_size: .; d_call: .; v_call: TRBV7-8; j_call: TRBJ1-1; cdr3_aa: CASSFSRRAGIYTEAFF; cdr3_nt: TGTGCCAGCAGCTTCTCTCGCCGCGCGGGGATCTACACTGAAGCTTTCTTT
clone_size: few; d_call: .; v_call: TRBV6-6; j_call: TRBJ2-5; cdr3_aa: CASSYDFLGPQYF; cdr3_nt: TGTGCCAGCAGTTACGATTTCCTCGGGCCCCAGTACTTC
clone_size: many; d_call: .; v_call: TRBV5-1; j_call: TRBJ2-7; cdr3_aa: CASSLSQGSYEQYF; cdr3_nt: TGCGCCAGCAGCTTGAGTCAGGGGTCCTACGAGCAGTACTTC
clone_size: many; d_call: .; v_call: TRBV12-3/TRBV12-4; j_call: TRBJ2-6; cdr3_aa: CASSWGASGANVLTF; cdr3_nt: TGTGCCAGCAGTTGGGGCGCCTCTGGGGCCAACGTCCTGACTTTC
clone_size: many; d_call: .; v_call: TRBV4-3; j_call: TRBJ1-1; cdr3_aa: CASSQDWGTEAFF; cdr3_nt: TGCGCCAGCAGCCAAGATTGGGGAACTGAAGCTTTCTTT
clone_size: .; d_call: TRBD2; v_call: TRBV5-6; j_call: TRBJ2-1; cdr3_aa: CASSFPGGRQRFF; cdr3_nt: TGTGCCAGCAGCTTTCCGGGCGGGAGGCAAAGGTTCTTC
clone_size: few; d_call: TRBD2; v_call: TRBV20-1; j_call: TRBJ2-1; cdr3_aa: CSALRTSGYNEQFF; cdr3_nt: TGCAGTGCCCTGAGGACTAGCGGATACAATGAGCAGTTCTTC
clone_size: many; d_call: .; v_call: TRBV29-1; j_call: TRBJ1-1; cdr3_aa: CSVGSNSGTEAFF; cdr3_nt: TGCAGCGTTGGGTCGAACTCAGGGACTGAAGCTTTCTTT
clone_size: few; d_call: .; v_call: TRBV11-2; j_call: TRBJ2-1; cdr3_aa: CASSLRPASFFAINEQFF; cdr3_nt: TGTGCCAGCAGCTTAAGACCGGCATCCTTTTTCGCGATCAATGAGCAGTTCTTC
clone_size: many; d_call: .; v_call: TRBV25-1; j_call: TRBJ1-6; cdr3_aa: CASSVKTPGGRSYNSPLHF; cdr3_nt: TGTGCCAGCAGTGTTAAGACACCTGGGGGAAGGTCCTATAATTCACCCCTCCACTTT
clone_size: few; d_call: .; v_call: TRBV5-1; j_call: TRBJ2-7; cdr3_aa: CASSPAPGSSYEQYF; cdr3_nt: TGCGCCAGCAGCCCGGCCCCAGGGAGCTCCTACGAGCAGTACTTC
clone_size: few; d_call: .; v_call: TRBV6-5; j_call: TRBJ2-7; cdr3_aa: CASSYGLRFSYEQYF; cdr3_nt: TGTGCCAGCAGTTACGGATTACGTTTCTCCTACGAGCAGTACTTC
clone_size: many; d_call: TRBD2; v_call: TRBV4-2; j_call: TRBJ2-1; cdr3_aa: CASSQDVASGTSYNEQFF; cdr3_nt: TGTGCCAGCAGCCAAGATGTCGCTAGCGGGACCTCCTACAATGAGCAGTTCTTC
clone_size: many; d_call: TRBD1; v_call: TRBV5-1; j_call: TRBJ2-1; cdr3_aa: CASSLEGAVYNEQFF; cdr3_nt: TGCGCCAGCAGCTTAGAGGGGGCGGTCTACAATGAGCAGTTCTTC
clone_size: many; d_call: .; v_call: TRBV20-1; j_call: TRBJ2-6; cdr3_aa: CSVLHSSGANVLTF; cdr3_nt: TGCAGTGTCCTACATAGCTCTGGGGCCAACGTCCTGACTTTC
clone_size: .; d_call: .; v_call: TRBV20-1; j_call: TRBJ1-5; cdr3_aa: CSARGSRGGNQPQHF; cdr3_nt: TGCAGTGCTAGGGGGAGTAGAGGGGGCAATCAGCCCCAGCATTTT
clone_size: few; d_call: TRBD2; v_call: TRBV25-1; j_call: TRBJ2-1; cdr3_aa: CASSPLELAGIFHEQFF; cdr3_nt: TGTGCCAGCAGTCCCCTCGAGCTAGCGGGAATATTCCATGAGCAGTTCTTC